One and the same sample provided the 7 T cell receptor beta chains below, sequenced in a study of blood T cell repertoires in COVID-19 (TCRdb year 2020). Library preparation employed the immunoSEQ multiplex PCR assay. As stored in TCRdb, this immuneACCESS dataset retains in-frame rearrangements with V and J assigned. A fraction of the clones does not appear; measured against another copy, unresolved V genes explain less than half of the discrepancy, and the remainder lacks a known reason. The sample has 400,000 to 500,000 clones on record, roughly 90% of them singletons. The ten largest clones add up to roughly 1.4% of the sample. Material for sequencing was peripheral blood. The origin of the receptors is a woman in her thirties with active or convalescent COVID-19.

The chain combines TRBV6-5 with TRBJ1-5; 10 bases align to TRBD1. J was trimmed by 3 bases and V by 6 bases; bases with no gene match: 5. The CDR3 has 15 residues. Germline lookup yields CDR1 MNHEY and CDR2 SVGAGI. For the CDR3, the DNA is TGTGCCAGCAGAGGGGACAGGGGTGCCAATCAGCCCCAGCATTTT. Translated: CASRGDRGANQPQHF.

In this sample, this clone turned up once. V and J are TRBV11-2 and TRBJ1-6, with D hard to call. V dropped 4 bases and J dropped 5 bases, with 15 bases sitting between them. Germline assignment: CDR1 SGHAT and CDR2 FQNNGV. This CDR3 is built from 16 residues. CDR3 coding DNA: TGTGCCAGCAGCTCGGGATCGTCAAAAGATAATTCACCCCTCCACTTT. It encodes CASSSGSSKDNSPLHF.

The V and J genes are TRBV5-4 and TRBJ2-1; tentatively, D is TRBD1 (5 bases). V dropped 0 bases and J dropped 12 bases, with 13 bases sitting between them. From germline, CDR1 is SGHNT and CDR2 YYREEE (reference sequence). The CDR3 loop spans 13 amino acids. In nucleotides, the CDR3 is TGTGCCAGCAGCTTGGAGGGGCTATATGCGCAGTTCTTC. It is translated as CASSLEGLYAQFF.

This chain joins TRBV5-4 and TRBJ1-1; 8 bases agree with TRBD1. This CDR3 has 14 residues. After removal of 4 bases from V and 7 bases from J, the junction contained 9 bases not matched to a gene. The germline V gene has CDR1 SGHNT and CDR2 YYREEE (reference sequence). CDR3: CASSARTGSIEAFF. The DNA of the CDR3 is TGTGCCAGCAGCGCCAGGACAGGGTCGATTGAAGCTTTCTTT.

V gene TRBV5-1 combines with J gene TRBJ2-1; 9 bases fit TRBD2. Germline V lookup: CDR1 SGHRS, CDR2 YFSETQ. Trimming removed 0 bases from V and 8 bases from J; junction bases left unmatched: 6. CDR3 size: 15 residues. For the CDR3, the DNA is TGCGCCAGCAGCTTGGCGCGGGGGGGCCTCGATGAGCAGTTCTTC. This sequence encodes CASSLARGGLDEQFF.

This chain links TRBV19 with TRBJ1-5, with 7 bases that match TRBD1. V dropped 7 bases and J dropped 3; count of bases not matched to a gene: 9. This CDR3 has 15 residues. Looked up from germline, CDR1 is LNHDA and CDR2 is SQIVND (reference sequence). CDR3 nucleotide sequence: TGTGCCAGTATGCACCGGACAGGAATCAATCAGCCCCAGCATTTT. Amino acids: CASMHRTGINQPQHF.

This sequence joins TRBV4-2 and TRBJ2-1; TRBD2 matches 10 bases. This CDR3 comprises 18 residues. Germline loops: CDR1 LGHNA, CDR2 YNFKEQ. The V gene end was trimmed by 1 base and the J gene end by 7 bases; junction bases not matched to a gene: 13. CDR3 residues: CASSQGLAGVSGVNEQFF. DNA for the CDR3: TGTGCCAGCAGCCAAGGGCTAGCGGGGGTTTCAGGGGTGAATGAGCAGTTCTTC.